This T cell receptor (beta chain) comes out of a study of blood T cell repertoires in COVID-19. About the study: Samples came from the United States, Italy and Spain, spanning acute and convalescent COVID-19. The analysed material was cDNA or gDNA that came from T cells, B-cell-depleted T cells, or PBMCs.

CDR1 and CDR2 (germline): MNHEY, SVGEGT. Germline trimming cut 5 bases from V and 3 bases from J; bases unmatched to any gene: 6. The CDR3 runs 15 residues. The protocol was immunoSEQ multiplex PCR, while the TCRdb copy is restricted to in-frame clones and leaves out a portion. The sample carries 400,000 to 550,000 clones, more than 85% recorded once. The V gene is TRBV6-2 or TRBV6-3, the J gene TRBJ1-4; 7 bases map to TRBD1. This clonotype originated in a woman younger than 45 with acute or convalescent COVID-19. Sequencing used peripheral blood. The DNA for the CDR3 is TGTGCCAGCAGTGGGGGACAGAGTTCTAATGAAAAACTGTTTTTT. It yields the protein CASSGGQSSNEKLFF.